This T cell receptor beta chain was retrieved from a study of blood T cell repertoires in COVID-19. Only in-frame clones appear in the TCRdb table, and some are missing; sequencing was by immunoSEQ multiplex PCR. This table has roughly 100,000 clones, 75% to 90% appearing once. Input material: peripheral blood. This sequence originates from a woman aged 70-85 years with active or convalescent COVID-19.

In nucleotides, the CDR3 is TGTGCCATCAGGGTGACAGGCGGTATCAACGAGCAGTACTTC. As protein: CAIRVTGGINEQYF. The chain is built from TRBV10-3 and TRBJ2-7; D might be TRBD1 (6 bases). Germline V gives CDR1 ENHRY, CDR2 SYGVKD. V lost 6 bases and J 5 bases, leaving 17 bases between the germline ends. The CDR3 has 14 residues.